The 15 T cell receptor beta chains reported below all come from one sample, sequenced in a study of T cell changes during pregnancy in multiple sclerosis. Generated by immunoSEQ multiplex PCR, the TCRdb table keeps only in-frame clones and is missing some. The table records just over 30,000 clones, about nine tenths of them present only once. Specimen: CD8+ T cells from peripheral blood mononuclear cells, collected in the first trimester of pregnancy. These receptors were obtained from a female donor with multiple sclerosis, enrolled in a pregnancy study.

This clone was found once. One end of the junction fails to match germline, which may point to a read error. In DNA, the CDR3 is TGTGCCGGCAGTGGGACAGGGGGAAACTACGAGCAGTACTTC. This sequence encodes CAGSGTGGNYEQYF. The V and J genes are TRBV11-3 and TRBJ2-7; 11 nucleotides agree with TRBD1. The CDR3 sequence is 14 residues long. CDR1 and CDR2 from the germline V gene are SGHNT and YENEEA.

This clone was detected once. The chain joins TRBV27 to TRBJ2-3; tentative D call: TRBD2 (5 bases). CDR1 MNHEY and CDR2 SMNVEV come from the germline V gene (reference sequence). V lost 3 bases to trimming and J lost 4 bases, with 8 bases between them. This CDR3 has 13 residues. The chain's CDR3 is CASSFEGPDTQYF. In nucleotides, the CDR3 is TGTGCCAGCAGTTTCGAGGGCCCAGATACGCAGTATTTT.

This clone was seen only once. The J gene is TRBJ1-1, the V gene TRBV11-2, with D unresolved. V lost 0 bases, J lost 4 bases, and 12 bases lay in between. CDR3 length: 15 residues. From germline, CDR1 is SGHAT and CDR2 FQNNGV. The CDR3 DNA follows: TGTGCCAGCAGCTTAGAAAACAGCGGGTTCACTGAAGCTTTCTTT. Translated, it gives CASSLENSGFTEAFF.

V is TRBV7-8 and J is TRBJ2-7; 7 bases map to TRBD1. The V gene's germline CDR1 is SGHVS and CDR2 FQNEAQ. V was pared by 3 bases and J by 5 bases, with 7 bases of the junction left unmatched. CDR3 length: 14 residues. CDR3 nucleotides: TGTGCCAGCAGCTTCCTACAGGGGATAGACGAGCAGTACTTC. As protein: CASSFLQGIDEQYF.

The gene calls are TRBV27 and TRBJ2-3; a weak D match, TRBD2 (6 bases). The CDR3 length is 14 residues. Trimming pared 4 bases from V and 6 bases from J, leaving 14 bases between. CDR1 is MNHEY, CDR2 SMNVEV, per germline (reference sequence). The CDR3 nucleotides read TGTGCCAGCAGTTGGACTATAGGCGGCGATACGCAGTATTTT. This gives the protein CASSWTIGGDTQYF.

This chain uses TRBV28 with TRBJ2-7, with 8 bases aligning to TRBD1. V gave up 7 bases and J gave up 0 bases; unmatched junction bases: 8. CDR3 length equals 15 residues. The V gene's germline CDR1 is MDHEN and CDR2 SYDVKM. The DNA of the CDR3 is TGTGCCAGCACAAAAGGACAGGGAAGCTCCTACGAGCAGTACTTC. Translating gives CASTKGQGSSYEQYF.

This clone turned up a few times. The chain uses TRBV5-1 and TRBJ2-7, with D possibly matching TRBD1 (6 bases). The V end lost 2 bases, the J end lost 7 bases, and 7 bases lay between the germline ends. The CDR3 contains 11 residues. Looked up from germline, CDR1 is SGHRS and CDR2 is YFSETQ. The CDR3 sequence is CASSLGGEQYF. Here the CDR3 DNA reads TGCGCCAGCAGCTTAGGGGGAGAGCAGTACTTC.

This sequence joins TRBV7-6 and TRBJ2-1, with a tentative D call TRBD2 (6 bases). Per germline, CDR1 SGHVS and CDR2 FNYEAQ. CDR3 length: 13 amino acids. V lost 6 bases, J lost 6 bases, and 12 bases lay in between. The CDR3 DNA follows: TGTGCCAGCAGTACGATAGCGGCCAATGAGCAGTTCTTC. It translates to CASSTIAANEQFF.

CDR3 region: CASSQRTGGYEQYF. In DNA, the CDR3 is TGCGCCAGCAGCCAGCGGACAGGGGGCTACGAGCAGTACTTC. The chain uses TRBV4-3 and TRBJ2-7; 10 bases align to TRBD1. The CDR3 loop spans 14 amino acids. CDR1 is LGHNA and CDR2 is YSLEER in the germline V gene. Trimming removed 3 bases from V and 3 bases from J; junction bases left unmatched: 2.

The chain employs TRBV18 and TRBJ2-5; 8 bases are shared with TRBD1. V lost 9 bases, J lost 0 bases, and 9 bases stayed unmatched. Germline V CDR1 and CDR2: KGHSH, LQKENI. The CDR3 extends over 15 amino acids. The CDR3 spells CASKQGEMYQETQYF. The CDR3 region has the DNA TGTGCCAGTAAACAGGGGGAAATGTACCAAGAGACCCAGTACTTC. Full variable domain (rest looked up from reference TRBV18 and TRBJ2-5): NAGVMQNPRHLVRRRGQEARLRCSPMKGHSHVYWYRQLPEEGLKFMVYLQKENIIDESGMPKERFSAEFPKEGPSILRIQQVVRGDSAAYFCASKQGEMYQETQYFGPGTRLLVL.

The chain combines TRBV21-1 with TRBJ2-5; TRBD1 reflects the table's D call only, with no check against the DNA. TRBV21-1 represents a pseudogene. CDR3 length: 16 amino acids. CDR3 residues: CASTKPRQGFQETQYF. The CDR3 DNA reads TGTGCCAGCACCAAACCCCGACAGGGCTTTCAAGAGACCCAGTACTTC.

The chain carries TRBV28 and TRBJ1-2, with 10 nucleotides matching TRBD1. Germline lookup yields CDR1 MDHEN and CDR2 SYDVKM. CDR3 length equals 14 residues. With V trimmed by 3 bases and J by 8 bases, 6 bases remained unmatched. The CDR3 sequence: CASSLRGQGEGYTF. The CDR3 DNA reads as TGTGCCAGCAGTTTGCGTGGACAGGGGGAAGGCTACACCTTC.

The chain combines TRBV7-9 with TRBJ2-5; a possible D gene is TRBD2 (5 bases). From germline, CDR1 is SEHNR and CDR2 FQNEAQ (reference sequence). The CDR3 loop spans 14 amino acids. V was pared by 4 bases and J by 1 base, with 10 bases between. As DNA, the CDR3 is TGTGCCAGCAGCTCTAGCTTATCCCAAGAGACCCAGTACTTC. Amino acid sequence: CASSSSLSQETQYF. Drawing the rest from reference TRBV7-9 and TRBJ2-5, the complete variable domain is DTGVSQNPRHKITKRGQNVTFRCDPISEHNRLYWYRQTLGQGPEFLTYFQNEAQLEKSRLLSDRFSAERPKGSFSTLEIQRTEQGDSAMYLCASSSSLSQETQYFGPGTRLLVL.

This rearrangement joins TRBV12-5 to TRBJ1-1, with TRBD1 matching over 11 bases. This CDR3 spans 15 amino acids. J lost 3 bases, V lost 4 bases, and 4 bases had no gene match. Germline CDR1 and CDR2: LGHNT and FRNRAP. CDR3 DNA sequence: TGTGCTAGTGGTTGGGGGACAGGGGGGGACACTGAAGCTTTCTTT. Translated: CASGWGTGGDTEAFF.

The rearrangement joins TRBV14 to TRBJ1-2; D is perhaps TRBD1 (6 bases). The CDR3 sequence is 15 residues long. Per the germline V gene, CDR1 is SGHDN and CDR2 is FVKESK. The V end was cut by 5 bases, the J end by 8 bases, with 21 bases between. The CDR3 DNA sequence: TGTGCCAGCAGCGGCGACGACAGGTTAAAGGGGGGCTACACCTTC. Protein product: CASSGDDRLKGGYTF.